The 10 T cell receptor beta chains listed next were all sequenced from one sample in a study of OX40 agonist ivuxolimab in advanced cancers. This table comes from immunoSEQ multiplex PCR, and its TCRdb copy is limited to in-frame clones, with some not included. The table lists tens of thousands of clones, more than 70% of them singletons. The sequenced sample was CD4+ or CD8+ T cells sorted from blood, obtained in a trial of the OX40 agonist ivuxolimab. These receptors were taken from an adult with an advanced solid tumor such as melanoma, head and neck, liver or kidney cancer.

The CDR3 loop reads CASSLGTTWETNEKLFF. The CDR3 region has the DNA TGTGCCAGCAGCTTAGGGACCACCTGGGAAACTAATGAAAAACTGTTTTTT. This chain links TRBV11-1 with TRBJ1-4, with D unresolved. The CDR3 length is 17 residues. Germline CDR1 and CDR2: SGHAT and FQDESV (reference sequence). V shed 1 base and J shed 1 base, with 13 bases lying between them.

The rearrangement joins TRBV13 to TRBJ1-1, with unresolved D. CDR1 is PRHDT, CDR2 FYEKMQ, per germline (reference sequence). This CDR3 comprises 16 residues. V was pared by 0 bases and J by 3 bases, with 14 bases between. CDR3 amino acids: CASSLGGRLRYTEAFF. In DNA form, the CDR3 reads TGTGCCAGCAGCTTAGGCGGGCGTCTCCGGTACACTGAAGCTTTCTTT.

CDR3 amino acids: CAIDRGQYEQYF. The CDR3 DNA is TGTGCCATCGACAGGGGACAGTACGAGCAGTACTTC. V gene TRBV6-1 combines with J gene TRBJ2-7; 8 bases agree with TRBD1. This CDR3 is 12 amino acids long. J lost 4 bases, V lost 10 bases, and 6 bases had no gene match. Per germline, CDR1 MNHNS and CDR2 SASEGT.

This clone was counted a few times. The rearrangement joins TRBV6-6 to TRBJ2-2; D possibly uses TRBD1 or TRBD2 (5 bases each). The CDR3 contains 15 residues. Germline loops: CDR1 MNHNY, CDR2 SVGAGI (reference sequence). V was shortened by 5 bases and J by 4 bases, with 14 bases between the two germline ends. The CDR3 region has the DNA TGTGCCAGCAGTCCCCGGGACCTACTCACCGGGGAGCTGTTTTTT. Translated, it gives CASSPRDLLTGELFF.

This clone has just a few counts. V is TRBV19 and J is TRBJ1-2, with a tentative D call TRBD1 (6 bases). CDR3 size: 14 residues. Per germline, CDR1 LNHDA and CDR2 SQIVND (reference sequence). V lost 3 bases to trimming and J lost 8 bases, with 16 bases between them. In nucleotides, the CDR3 is TGTGCCAGTAGTATCGGGGGGCTCCGGGGAGGCTACACCTTC. It encodes CASSIGGLRGGYTF.

This clone was observed a few times. The genes are TRBV27 and TRBJ2-6; 9 nucleotides line up with TRBD1. Germline loops: CDR1 MNHEY, CDR2 SMNVEV (reference sequence). The CDR3 contains 18 residues. V lost 8 bases and J lost 0; bases outside the gene matches: 11. The CDR3 loop is CASWALTGGSSGANVLTF. The CDR3 DNA sequence: TGTGCCAGCTGGGCCCTGACAGGGGGAAGCTCTGGGGCCAACGTCCTGACTTTC.

This clone appeared a single time. The chain employs TRBV5-8 and TRBJ2-7; no clear D gene. Germline-derived CDR1 and CDR2 are SGHTS and YDEGEE. The ends were cut back, 0 bases at V and 0 bases at J, with 7 bases in the middle. The length of the CDR3 is 14 residues. CDR3 sequence: CASSLAGVSYEQYF. The CDR3 DNA is TGTGCCAGCAGCTTGGCTGGTGTCTCCTACGAGCAGTACTTC.

This chain links TRBV28 with TRBJ2-7; tentatively, D is TRBD1 (6 bases). The CDR3 length is 18 residues. The V end was cut by 6 bases, the J end by 2 bases, with 26 bases between. The germline V gene encodes CDR1 MDHEN and CDR2 SYDVKM. CDR3 in DNA: TGTGCCAGCAGCAAATACATAGGTTCCGGGACACTACCCTACGAGCAGTACTTC. Its protein is CASSKYIGSGTLPYEQYF.

Comment on this clone: It is likely a read error, because the conserved phenylalanine at the end of the CDR3 is missing. This chain uses TRBV29-1 with TRBJ2-3; possibly TRBD2 for D (6 bases). Trimming pared 7 bases from V and 5 bases from J, leaving 16 bases between. The CDR3 consists of 13 residues. Germline-derived CDR1 and CDR2 are SQVTM and ANQGSEA. The DNA for the CDR3 is TGCAGCGCAGGATCTAGCGTAATAGATACGCAGTATCTT. Protein product: CSAGSSVIDTQYL.

This rearrangement joins TRBV4-1 to TRBJ1-1, with D perhaps TRBD1 (6 bases). In germline, CDR1 is MGHRA, CDR2 YSYEKL. Trimming stripped 1 base from V and 4 bases from J, with 22 bases between. The CDR3 is 18 residues long. CDR3 nucleotides: TGCGCCAGCAGCCAAGGGGCATGGGGGCGGAAGGATAGCACTGAAGCTTTCTTT. Its protein is CASSQGAWGRKDSTEAFF.